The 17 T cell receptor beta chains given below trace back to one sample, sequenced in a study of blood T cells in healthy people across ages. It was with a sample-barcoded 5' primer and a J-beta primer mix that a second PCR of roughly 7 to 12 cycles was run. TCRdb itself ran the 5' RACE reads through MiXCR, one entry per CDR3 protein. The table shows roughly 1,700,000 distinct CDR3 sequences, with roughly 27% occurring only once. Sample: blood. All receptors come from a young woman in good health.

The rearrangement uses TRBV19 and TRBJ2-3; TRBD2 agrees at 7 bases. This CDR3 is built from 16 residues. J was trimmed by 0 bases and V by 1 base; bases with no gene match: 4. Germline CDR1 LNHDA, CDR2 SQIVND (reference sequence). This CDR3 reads CASSIGGLESTDTQYF. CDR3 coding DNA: TGTGCCAGTAGTATAGGAGGACTAGAGAGCACAGATACGCAGTATTTT.

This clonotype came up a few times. This chain's CDR3 is CAWQGGGRREQYF. The CDR3 region has the DNA TGTGCCTGGCAGGGAGGGGGTCGGCGCGAGCAGTACTTC. This chain uses TRBV30 with TRBJ2-7, with D possibly matching TRBD2 (7 bases). Germline CDR1 GTSNPN, CDR2 SVGIG (reference sequence). The CDR3 is 13 residues long. Trimming cost V 5 bases and J 6 bases, with 17 bases left between them. The whole variable domain, remainder taken from reference TRBV30 and TRBJ2-7, is SQTIHQWPATLVQPVGSPLSLECTVEGTSNPNLYWYRQAAGRGLQLLFYSVGIGQISSEVPQNLSASRPQDRQFILSSKKLLLSDSGFYLCAWQGGGRREQYFGPGTRLTVT.

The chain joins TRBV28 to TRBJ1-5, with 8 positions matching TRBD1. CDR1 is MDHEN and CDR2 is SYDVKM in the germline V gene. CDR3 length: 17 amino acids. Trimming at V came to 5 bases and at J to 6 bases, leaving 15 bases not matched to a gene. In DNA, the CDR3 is TGTGCCAGCAGTCGGACAGGGCGGGTCGCGGGCAGTCAGCCCCAGCATTTT. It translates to CASSRTGRVAGSQPQHF.

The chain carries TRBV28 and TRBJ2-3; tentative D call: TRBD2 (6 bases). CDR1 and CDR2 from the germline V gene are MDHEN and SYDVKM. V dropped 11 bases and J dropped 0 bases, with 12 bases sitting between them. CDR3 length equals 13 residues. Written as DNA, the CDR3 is TGTGCCTCCCGGGACTGGAGCACAGATACGCAGTATTTT. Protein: CASRDWSTDTQYF.

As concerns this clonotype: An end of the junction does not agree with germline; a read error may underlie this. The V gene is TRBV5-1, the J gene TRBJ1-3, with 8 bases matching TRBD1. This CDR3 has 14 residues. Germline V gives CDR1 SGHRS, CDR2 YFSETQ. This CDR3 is CASSPGTGGNTIYF. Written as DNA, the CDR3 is TGTGCCAGCAGCCCTGGGACAGGCGGAAACACCATATATTTT.

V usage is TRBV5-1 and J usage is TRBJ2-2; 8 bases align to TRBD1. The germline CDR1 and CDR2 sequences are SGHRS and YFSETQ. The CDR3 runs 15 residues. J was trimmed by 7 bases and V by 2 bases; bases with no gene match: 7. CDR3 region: CASSLRTGRDGELFF. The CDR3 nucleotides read TGCGCCAGCAGCTTACGGACAGGGAGAGACGGGGAGCTGTTTTTT.

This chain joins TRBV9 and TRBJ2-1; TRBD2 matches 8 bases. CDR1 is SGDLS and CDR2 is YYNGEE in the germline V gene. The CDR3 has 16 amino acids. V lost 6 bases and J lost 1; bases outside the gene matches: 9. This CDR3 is CASMERERGSYNEQFF. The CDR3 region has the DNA TGTGCCAGCATGGAGCGGGAGAGGGGGTCCTACAATGAGCAGTTCTTC.

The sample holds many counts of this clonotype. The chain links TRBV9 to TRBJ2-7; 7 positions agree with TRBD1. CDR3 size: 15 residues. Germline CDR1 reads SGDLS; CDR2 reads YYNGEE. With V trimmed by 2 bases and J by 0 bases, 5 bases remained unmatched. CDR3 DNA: TGTGCCAGCAGCGTCCTCGGGGACAGCTCCTACGAGCAGTACTTC. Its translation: CASSVLGDSSYEQYF.

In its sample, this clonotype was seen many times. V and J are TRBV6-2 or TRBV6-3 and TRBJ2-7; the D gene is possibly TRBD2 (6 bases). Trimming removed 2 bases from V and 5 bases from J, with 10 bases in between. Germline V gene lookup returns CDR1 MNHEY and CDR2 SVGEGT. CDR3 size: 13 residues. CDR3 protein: CASSYRLVNEQYF. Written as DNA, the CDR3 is TGTGCCAGCAGTTACAGACTAGTGAACGAGCAGTACTTC.

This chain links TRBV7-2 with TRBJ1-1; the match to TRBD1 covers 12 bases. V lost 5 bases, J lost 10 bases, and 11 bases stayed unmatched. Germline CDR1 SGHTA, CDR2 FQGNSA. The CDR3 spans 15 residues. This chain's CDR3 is CASSLRGTGGESAFF. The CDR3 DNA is TGTGCCAGCAGCCTTAGGGGGACAGGGGGCGAGTCAGCTTTCTTT.

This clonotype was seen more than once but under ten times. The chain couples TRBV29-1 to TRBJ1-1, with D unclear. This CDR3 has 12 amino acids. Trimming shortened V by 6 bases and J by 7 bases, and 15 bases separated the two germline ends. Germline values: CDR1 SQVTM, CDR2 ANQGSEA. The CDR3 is CSVEQGGYEAFF. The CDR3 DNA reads TGCAGCGTCGAACAAGGAGGCTATGAAGCTTTCTTT. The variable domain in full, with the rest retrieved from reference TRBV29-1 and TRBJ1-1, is SAVISQKPSRDICQRGTSLTIQCQVDSQVTMMFWYRQQPGQSLTLIATANQGSEATYESGFVIDKFPISRPNLTFSTLTVSNMSPEDSSIYLCSVEQGGYEAFFGQGTRLTVV.

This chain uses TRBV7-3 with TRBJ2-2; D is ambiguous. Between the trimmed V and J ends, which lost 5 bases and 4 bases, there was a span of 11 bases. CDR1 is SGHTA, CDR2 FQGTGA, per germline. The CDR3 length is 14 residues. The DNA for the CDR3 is TGTGCCAGCAGCCCCTACAAAGTCACCGGGGAGCTGTTTTTT. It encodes CASSPYKVTGELFF. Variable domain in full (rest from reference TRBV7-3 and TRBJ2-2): GAGVSQTPSNKVTEKGKYVELRCDPISGHTALYWYRQSLGQGPEFLIYFQGTGAADDSGLPNDRFFAVRPEGSVSTLKIQRTERGDSAVYLCASSPYKVTGELFFGEGSRLTVL.

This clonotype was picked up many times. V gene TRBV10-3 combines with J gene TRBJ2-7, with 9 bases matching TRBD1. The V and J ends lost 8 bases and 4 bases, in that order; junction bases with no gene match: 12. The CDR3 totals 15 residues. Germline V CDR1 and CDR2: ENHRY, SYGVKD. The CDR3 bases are TGTGCCATCGGGGGTCCGGGACAGGGCTTTTACGAGCAGTACTTC. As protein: CAIGGPGQGFYEQYF.

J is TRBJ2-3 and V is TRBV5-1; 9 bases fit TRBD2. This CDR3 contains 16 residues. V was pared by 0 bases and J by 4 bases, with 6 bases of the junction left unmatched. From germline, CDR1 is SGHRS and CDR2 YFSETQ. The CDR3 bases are TGCGCCAGCAGCTTGGTGGCGGGAGGGCCCGCAGATACGCAGTATTTT. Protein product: CASSLVAGGPADTQYF.

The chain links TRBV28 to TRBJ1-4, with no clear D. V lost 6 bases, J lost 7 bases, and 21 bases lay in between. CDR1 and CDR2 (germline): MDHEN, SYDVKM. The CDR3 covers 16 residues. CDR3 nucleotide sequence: TGTGCCAGCAGGAGCCCCCTTCGTGCGAGTGTTGAAAAACTGTTTTTT. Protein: CASRSPLRASVEKLFF.

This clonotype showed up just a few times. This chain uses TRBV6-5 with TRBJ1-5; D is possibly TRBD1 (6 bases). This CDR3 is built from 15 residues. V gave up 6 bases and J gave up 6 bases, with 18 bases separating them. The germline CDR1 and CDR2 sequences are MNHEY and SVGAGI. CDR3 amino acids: CASRPQGKLGQPQHF. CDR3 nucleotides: TGTGCCAGCAGACCTCAGGGGAAGCTTGGTCAGCCCCAGCATTTT.

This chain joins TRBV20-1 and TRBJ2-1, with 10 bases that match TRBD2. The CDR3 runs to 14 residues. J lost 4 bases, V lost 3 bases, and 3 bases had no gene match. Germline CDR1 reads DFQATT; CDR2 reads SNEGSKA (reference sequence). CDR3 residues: CSASSGGRYNEQFF. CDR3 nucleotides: TGCAGTGCTAGTAGCGGGGGGCGGTACAATGAGCAGTTCTTC.